This section outlines one T cell receptor beta chain sequence together with its context. Its antigen is still unknown. Within one base of it there is no much larger clone, and no base qualities were kept. The data are from a study of graft-versus-host responses after intestinal transplantation (dated by TCRdb to the early 2020s). At the level of the whole study: Multivisceral, liver-intestinal, or isolated intestinal transplants were received by the recipients. Every recipient was given anti-thymocyte globulin induction, followed by around three years of maintenance tacrolimus and steroids. Graft-versus-host and host-versus-graft alloreactive T cell clones were tracked in the graft, circulation and bone marrow after intestinal transplantation using bulk TCR-beta CDR3 sequencing. Alloreactive clones were identified by sequencing pre-transplant mixed lymphocyte reaction products and comparing them with unstimulated pre-transplant donor and recipient T cells. The cohort enrolled about two dozen intestinal transplant recipients, one of whom was a retransplant, and a few patients without pretransplant specimens were excluded. Donor T cell macrochimerism was defined as a peak of at least 4% donor T cells among recipient peripheral blood mononuclear cells. Rather than being sequenced by the commercial service, samples from a few later patients were sequenced in-house on an Illumina MiSeq and processed with MiXCR. The research as a whole found: The conclusions were limited by the relatively low number and heterogeneity of the intestinal transplant patients. GvH clones were detected in recipient bone marrow, and some of these GvH clones were observed earlier in ileal mucosa or blood, consistent with an intestinal mucosal origin. Peak levels of circulating GvH clones were associated with declines in HvG clones early after transplant. In patients with donor T cell macrochimerism, the allografts had high GvH to HvG T cell clonal ratios.

The time point tag for this specimen amounts to: cells obtained before transplantation from donor or recipient. CD3+CD4+ and CD3+CD8+ populations were FACS-sorted from unstimulated pre-transplant donor and recipient cells taken from spleen or lymph nodes. The library was produced with the immunoSEQ multiplex PCR assay. In most patients, genomic DNA was isolated using the Qiagen DNeasy Blood and Tissue Kit and sent frozen to Adaptive Biotechnologies for TCR sequencing. For most patients, high-throughput TCR-beta CDR3 sequencing of genomic DNA was performed by Adaptive Biotechnologies. From the authors' description of their analysis: Adaptive's ImmunoSEQ software was the source of the TCR sequencing data for approximately 18 patients, while a few other patients were processed with MiXCR and VDJtools. To correct CD4 versus CD8 sorting errors, sequences present in both subsets at a frequency ratio below 5:1 were removed. CDR3 nucleotide sequences shared between donor and recipient were removed because the origin of such sequences could not be assigned. To count as alloreactive, a clone needed at least 2-fold expansion over unstimulated cells and a minimum CFSE-low frequency of 0.002% (template counts) or 0.001% (read counts). Clones were considered mappable if detected in sequenced pre-transplant spleen, lymph node, or MLR CFSE-low populations of the donor or recipient. Cumulative frequency of alloreactive clones was calculated as a percentage of all sequences weighted by copy number. Here the immuneACCESS table is served through TCRdb, limited to in-frame sequences with V and J called. Missing clones are a known gap in these copies; in checked studies unresolved V genes cover under half, and the rest lacks a known reason. That table gives V, J and clone size, and the DNA gave D and trimming. Here the sample has over 65,000 clones; 91% occur a single time. Over 0.08% of the sample is held by the ten biggest clonotypes.

The CDR3 goes from the cysteine to the phenylalanine over 17 residues. Just CDR3 DNA is preserved here, 51 bases in frame from base 1. Taken from the germline V gene, the CDR1 and CDR2 loops are SGHRS and YFSETQ. V is cut by 1 base and J by 2 bases, and the space between the germline ends is 19 bases. Sequences were derived from unstimulated CD4+ T cells sorted from spleen or lymph node cells, sampled before intestinal transplant. The TCR sequence derives from a human donor who received an intestinal transplant. This sequence uses TRBV5-1 and TRBJ2-7; the D gene is perhaps TRBD1, on 7 matching bases. The DNA sequence is as follows: TGCGCCAGCAGCTTGTCTACGACAGGGCGGGGTACCTACGAGCAGTACTTC. Its translation reads: CASSLSTTGRGTYEQYF.